Below are 26 T cell receptor beta chains sequenced from a single sample in a study of neurological immune-mediated disorders. TCRdb re-analysed the 5' RACE reads in MiXCR, keeping a single row per CDR3 protein. The profile shows tens of thousands of distinct CDR3 sequences, around a tenth of them singletons. The material sequenced was PBMCs. These receptor sequences come from a man aged 45-60 years in good health.

This clonotype has a count of ten or more. The chain employs TRBV7-3 and TRBJ2-2; perhaps TRBD1 as D (6 bases). Trimming removed 2 bases from V and 7 bases from J, with 14 bases in between. CDR3 length: 15 residues. CDR1 and CDR2 from the germline V gene are SGHTA and FQGTGA. The CDR3: CASSLLTDRIGELFF. CDR3 DNA sequence: TGTGCCAGCAGCTTATTAACCGACAGGATCGGGGAGCTGTTTTTT.

This clonotype was picked up many times. The chain carries TRBV7-9 and TRBJ1-1; D might be TRBD1 (6 bases). The CDR3 totals 18 residues. Trimming took 6 bases from V and 0 from J, leaving 23 bases between them. Germline V gene lookup returns CDR1 SEHNR and CDR2 FQNEAQ (reference sequence). The CDR3 reads CASRHQRVGGGMNTEAFF. The DNA of the CDR3 is TGTGCCAGCAGACATCAAAGAGTAGGGGGGGGGATGAACACTGAAGCTTTCTTT.

This clonotype has at least ten counts. J is TRBJ2-2 and V is TRBV29-1; 8 bases match TRBD2. The junction had 10 bases not matched to a gene; V was cut back by 4 bases and J by 6 bases. The germline gives CDR1 SQVTM, CDR2 ANQGSEA. This CDR3 is 15 amino acids long. CDR3 sequence reads: CSVGPAGVWAGELFF. The DNA of the CDR3 is TGCAGCGTTGGACCAGCGGGAGTTTGGGCCGGGGAGCTGTTTTTT.

This clonotype was seen repeatedly, ten times or more. The chain combines TRBV7-2 with TRBJ2-1, with 13 bases aligning to TRBD2. CDR1 is SGHTA and CDR2 is FQGNSA in the germline V gene. The CDR3 has 17 residues. V lost 5 bases to trimming and J lost 7 bases; unmatched junction nucleotides: 11. This chain's CDR3 is CASSPSPTSGRPNEQFF. DNA of the CDR3: TGTGCCAGCAGCCCCTCTCCGACTAGCGGGAGGCCGAATGAGCAGTTCTTC.

This clonotype was observed a handful of times. V is TRBV29-1 and J is TRBJ1-2; the match to TRBD1 covers 7 bases. Germline CDR1 is SQVTM and CDR2 is ANQGSEA. The CDR3 runs to 13 residues. J lost 8 bases, V lost 3 bases, and 9 bases had no gene match. The CDR3 loop is CSVETGSTAGYTF. CDR3 nucleotide sequence: TGCAGCGTTGAGACAGGGTCAACCGCGGGCTACACCTTC.

This clonotype was recorded at least ten times. CDR3: CSVLFFGQSGELFF. CDR3 nucleotide sequence: TGCAGCGTTCTGTTCTTCGGGCAGTCCGGGGAGCTGTTTTTT. The chain combines TRBV29-1 with TRBJ2-2; D call uncertain. The V and J ends lost 5 bases and 6 bases respectively, with 16 bases between them. The CDR3 is 14 amino acids. CDR1 is SQVTM, CDR2 ANQGSEA, per germline.

This clonotype has ten or more counts. The V and J genes are TRBV5-1 and TRBJ2-1; TRBD2 matches 11 bases. Germline CDR1 SGHRS, CDR2 YFSETQ. The CDR3 runs 15 residues. V shed 4 bases and J 2 bases; nucleotides not matched to a gene: 2. CDR3 sequence (DNA): TGCGCCAGCAGCCAGGGACTAGCGGCCTACAATGAGCAGTTCTTC. It codes for CASSQGLAAYNEQFF.

In its sample, this clonotype was seen once. A much larger clonotype is one base distant, so this may be a read error. CDR3: CASSAYLGRTNEKLFF. Written as DNA, the CDR3 is TGTGCCAGCTCAGCTTACCTGGGGAGAACTAATGAAAAACTGTTTTTT. The chain links TRBV18 to TRBJ1-4; D call uncertain. This CDR3 has 16 residues. V lost 5 bases, J lost 1 base, and 14 bases lay in between. Germline lookup yields CDR1 KGHSH and CDR2 LQKENI.

Ten or more counts support this clonotype. V is TRBV29-1 and J is TRBJ1-4; a possible D gene is TRBD1 (5 bases). Per germline, CDR1 SQVTM and CDR2 ANQGSEA. V dropped 6 bases and J dropped 0 bases, with 11 bases sitting between them. The CDR3 runs 14 residues. The CDR3 is CSVQGSTTNEKLFF. The CDR3 DNA sequence: TGCAGCGTGCAGGGATCTACAACTAATGAAAAACTGTTTTTT.

The V and J genes are TRBV20-1 and TRBJ2-7, with 7 positions matching TRBD1. The CDR3 spans 13 residues. Germline trimming cut 5 bases from V and 2 bases from J; bases unmatched to any gene: 6. Germline-derived CDR1 and CDR2 are DFQATT and SNEGSKA (reference sequence). CDR3 in DNA: TGCAGTGCTGTTCTAGGGACAGCCTACGAGCAGTACTTC. Translated: CSAVLGTAYEQYF.

Many counts were recorded for this clonotype. The chain employs TRBV24-1 and TRBJ1-2; TRBD1 agrees at 9 bases. The CDR3 loop spans 15 amino acids. V lost 2 bases, J lost 7 bases, and 7 bases stayed unmatched. Germline V gene lookup returns CDR1 KGHDR and CDR2 SFDVKD. Written as DNA, the CDR3 is TGTGCCACCAGTGATTCAAGATGGACAGGGGCTGGCTACACCTTC. Translating gives CATSDSRWTGAGYTF.

In its sample, this clonotype was seen many times. This CDR3 is CASSQVHGQGHGYTF. CDR3 nucleotide sequence: TGTGCCAGCAGCCAAGTGCACGGACAGGGACATGGCTACACCTTC. V is TRBV3-1 and J is TRBJ1-2; 8 bases match TRBD1. Germline values: CDR1 LGHDT, CDR2 YNNKEL (reference sequence). The CDR3 is 15 residues long. V lost 1 base, J lost 6 bases, and 7 bases stayed unmatched.

This clonotype was detected ten times or more. The rearrangement uses TRBV12-3 or TRBV12-4 and TRBJ1-6; unclear D gene. This CDR3 region has 14 residues. Trimming cost V 1 base and J 5 bases, with 6 bases left between them. The CDR3 spells CASSLDGHNSPLHF. For the CDR3, the DNA is TGTGCCAGCAGTTTAGACGGGCATAATTCACCCCTCCACTTT.

This clonotype was found many times. The V gene is TRBV3-1, the J gene TRBJ2-3; TRBD2 is a possible D gene (6 bases). This CDR3 is 16 amino acids long. Trimming removed 1 base at V and 3 bases at J, with 14 bases between. CDR1 LGHDT and CDR2 YNNKEL come from the germline V gene (reference sequence). The CDR3 DNA sequence: TGTGCCAGCAGCCAAGCAAAGGGCGGGAATACAGATACGCAGTATTTT. It yields the protein CASSQAKGGNTDTQYF.

This clonotype was observed many times. CDR3 in amino acids: CAISDKGAGEQYF. CDR3 DNA: TGTGCCATCAGTGATAAGGGGGCGGGAGAGCAGTACTTC. J is TRBJ2-7 and V is TRBV10-3; TRBD1 is a possible D gene (7 bases). Trimming shortened V by 3 bases and J by 7 bases, and 13 bases separated the two germline ends. This CDR3 region has 13 residues. Germline values: CDR1 ENHRY, CDR2 SYGVKD.

This clonotype has only a few counts. This chain uses TRBV11-2 with TRBJ2-5; weak D call: TRBD1 (6 bases). This CDR3 is 14 amino acids long. Germline CDR1 reads SGHAT; CDR2 reads FQNNGV. Deletions cut 7 bases from V and 4 bases from J, with 16 bases between. CDR3 in DNA: TGTGCCAGCACCCCTTGGGGGCGCGTAGAGACCCAGTACTTC. Its protein product is CASTPWGRVETQYF. The full variable domain, in which reference TRBV11-2 and TRBJ2-5 provide the parts outside the CDR3, is EAGVAQSPRYKIIEKRQSVAFWCNPISGHATLYWYQQILGQGPKLLIQFQNNGVVDDSQLPKDRFSAERLKGVDSTLKIQPAKLEDSAVYLCASTPWGRVETQYFGPGTRLLVL.

This clonotype has at least ten counts. This sequence joins TRBV20-1 and TRBJ2-3; the match to TRBD2 covers 9 bases. CDR1 DFQATT and CDR2 SNEGSKA come from the germline V gene (reference sequence). There are 18 residues in the CDR3. Trimming at V came to 1 base and at J to 2 bases, leaving 13 bases not matched to a gene. CDR3 region: CSARGASGGISYTDTQYF. CDR3 in DNA: TGCAGTGCTAGAGGAGCCAGCGGGGGGATCTCCTACACAGATACGCAGTATTTT.

This clonotype has ten or more counts. The rearrangement uses TRBV18 and TRBJ2-2; 9 nucleotides agree with TRBD2. V dropped 1 base and J dropped 0; count of bases not matched to a gene: 3. The V gene's germline CDR1 is KGHSH and CDR2 LQKENI. The CDR3 length is 17 residues. CDR3 in amino acids: CASSPQQRGANTGELFF. In nucleotides, the CDR3 is TGTGCCAGCTCACCACAGCAGCGGGGGGCGAACACCGGGGAGCTGTTTTTT.

The table lists this clonotype with many counts. J is TRBJ1-5 and V is TRBV15; no clear D. The CDR3 has 18 amino acids. Germline V CDR1 and CDR2: LNHNV, YYDKDF (reference sequence). The V and J ends lost 3 bases and 0 bases respectively, with 18 bases between them. CDR3 in DNA: TGTGCCACCAGCAGGGATTCAAACACCGGAGTTAGCAATCAGCCCCAGCATTTT. Its translation: CATSRDSNTGVSNQPQHF.

This clonotype was seen at least ten times. The chain carries TRBV27 and TRBJ1-6; D uncertain. Germline-derived CDR1 and CDR2 are MNHEY and SMNVEV (reference sequence). Deletions cut 8 bases from V and 4 bases from J, with 12 bases between. This CDR3 comprises 14 residues. The CDR3 sequence: CASPKATYNSPLHF. The CDR3 DNA reads as TGTGCCAGCCCCAAGGCCACGTATAATTCACCCCTCCACTTT.

The chain recombines TRBV19 with TRBJ2-1; the D call may be TRBD1 or TRBD2 (5 bases each). V shed 1 base and J shed 6 bases, with 16 bases lying between them. Germline lookup yields CDR1 LNHDA and CDR2 SQIVND (reference sequence). CDR3 length equals 16 residues. The CDR3 spells CASSIGPGQSGNEQFF. The CDR3 DNA is TGTGCCAGTAGTATAGGCCCCGGACAAAGCGGCAATGAGCAGTTCTTC.

This clonotype was seen repeatedly, ten times or more. This CDR3 is CASSRLSGETQYF. The CDR3 DNA reads TGTGCCAGCAGCCGCCTCTCGGGGGAAACGCAGTATTTT. J is TRBJ2-3 and V is TRBV12-3 or TRBV12-4; weak D call: TRBD2 (6 bases). The CDR3 covers 13 residues. V was trimmed by 6 bases and J by 9 bases, leaving 16 bases between them.

This clonotype was counted ten times or more. The chain has TRBV4-2 and TRBJ2-5, with TRBD2 matching over 10 bases. The CDR3 runs 21 residues. Germline V gene lookup returns CDR1 LGHNA and CDR2 YNFKEQ. Losses at the gene ends were 4 bases for V and 2 bases for J; bases not matched to a gene: 22. The CDR3 loop is CASSLEPGLAGARGKQETQYF. DNA of the CDR3: TGTGCCAGCAGCCTTGAACCCGGGCTAGCGGGAGCAAGGGGAAAACAAGAGACCCAGTACTTC.

This clonotype was seen many times. The chain uses TRBV5-1 and TRBJ1-4; D call uncertain. The V gene's germline CDR1 is SGHRS and CDR2 YFSETQ. This CDR3 comprises 14 residues. Trimming pared 1 base from V and 5 bases from J, leaving 9 bases between. The CDR3 region is CASSLSVGNEKLFF. The CDR3 DNA follows: TGCGCCAGCAGCTTGTCGGTGGGGAATGAAAAACTGTTTTTT.

This clonotype was picked up many times. The J gene is TRBJ2-2, the V gene TRBV24-1; tentatively, D is TRBD2 (6 bases). V was cut by 8 bases and J by 7 bases, with 13 bases left in between. The CDR3 sequence is 13 residues long. Germline CDR1 and CDR2: KGHDR and SFDVKD. The CDR3 protein is CATTSRGIGELFF. Here the CDR3 DNA reads TGTGCCACCACTTCCCGGGGGATCGGGGAGCTGTTTTTT.

This clonotype was found many times. The chain links TRBV7-8 to TRBJ1-4; possibly TRBD1 for D (6 bases). Trimming took 1 base from V and 7 from J, leaving 7 bases between them. This CDR3 spans 13 amino acids. Per the germline V gene, CDR1 is SGHVS and CDR2 is FQNEAQ. CDR3: CASSLDRVEKLFF. Written as DNA, the CDR3 is TGTGCCAGCAGCTTAGACAGGGTTGAAAAACTGTTTTTT.